Listed below are T cell receptor beta chains from one sample, sequenced in a study of early stage breast cancer tumors. Assay used: immunoSEQ multiplex PCR; TCRdb lists only in-frame clones, some missing. The sample has 70,000 or so clones, 65% to 85% seen once; the top ten hold 4% to 5%. What was sequenced was blood. The receptors stem from a middle-aged person with breast cancer. Both conserved end residues are part of each CDR3. The order of the fields is J gene, clone size, V gene, D gene, CDR3 DNA, CDR3 protein. D genes are given only for firm matches. Clone size is stated in some rows and not others, as once, few, many or a class when expanded.

TRBJ2-5,.,TRBV28,.,TGTGCCAGCAGTTGGGGCTTGGGGGGGGCTCAAGAGACCCAGTACTTC,CASSWGLGGAQETQYF
TRBJ2-3,.,TRBV28,TRBD2,TGTGCCAGCAGTCCCACCATAGCGGGGATCACAGATACGCAGTATTTT,CASSPTIAGITDTQYF
TRBJ2-1,.,TRBV6-5,TRBD2,TGTGCCAGCAGTTATTTCCGGACTAGCTCCCACAATGAGCAGTTCTTC,CASSYFRTSSHNEQFF
TRBJ1-3,.,TRBV10-2,.,TGCGCCAGCAGTGAGTCGGGGAAGATTAACTCTGGAAACACCATATATTTT,CASSESGKINSGNTIYF
TRBJ2-1,.,TRBV19,TRBD2,TGTGCCAGTAGCACACCCCCCCGGGGTAGCGGGAGGGACAATGAGCAGTTCTTC,CASSTPPRGSGRDNEQFF
TRBJ1-1,.,TRBV11-1,.,TGTGCCAGCAGCTCAGAAGTCGAATGGGCTGAAGCTTTCTTT,CASSSEVEWAEAFF
TRBJ2-5,once,TRBV18,.,TGTGCCAGCTCACCCTCGACGGTTCCAATCGTGGAGACCCAGTACTTC,CASSPSTVPIVETQYF
TRBJ1-5,.,TRBV7-8,.,TGTGCCAGCAGCTTAGAAGGGCCTTATAGCAATCAGCCCCAGCATTTT,CASSLEGPYSNQPQHF
TRBJ2-2,few,TRBV5-6,.,TGTGCCAGCAGCTTGTCGTTGACCGGGGAGCTGTTTTTT,CASSLSLTGELFF
TRBJ2-3,.,TRBV5-1,.,TGCGCCAGCAGCTCCGACTCCAGGGGAGATACGCAGTATTTT,CASSSDSRGDTQYF
TRBJ2-7,few,TRBV15,.,TGTGCCACCAGCGCTGGACTGGAAGCGGACGAGCAGTACTTC,CATSAGLEADEQYF
TRBJ2-1,.,TRBV7-6,TRBD2,TGTGCCAGCAGCGGTGGGACTAGCGGGAGTGTCTATGAGCAGTTCTTC,CASSGGTSGSVYEQFF
TRBJ2-3,.,TRBV25-1,.,TGTGCCAGCAGTTTCCAGGGTAGCGCCACAGATACGCAGTATTTT,CASSFQGSATDTQYF
TRBJ1-2,.,TRBV7-9,.,TGTGCCAGCAGCTTAAGTTCGAGTGGGAACTATGGCTACACCTTC,CASSLSSSGNYGYTF
TRBJ2-7,.,TRBV10-2,TRBD1,TGCGCCAGCAGTGAGTCGACAGGGATAATCGACGAGCAGTACTTC,CASSESTGIIDEQYF
TRBJ2-7,few,TRBV4-1,TRBD2,TGCGCCAGCAGCGAGACCTCCGGGACTAGCCTCTACGAGCAGTACTTC,CASSETSGTSLYEQYF
TRBJ2-1,few,TRBV28,.,TGTGCCAGCAGTTCTCCTCAGGGGAATGAGCAGTTCTTC,CASSSPQGNEQFF
TRBJ2-7,once,TRBV2,.,TGTGCCAGCAGTGAAGGGGGGGAGCAGTACTTC,CASSEGGEQYF
TRBJ2-2,few,TRBV9,.,TGTGCCAGCAGCGTACAGCGGAGCACCGGGGAGCTGTTTTTT,CASSVQRSTGELFF
TRBJ1-3,.,TRBV19,TRBD1,TGTGCCACCCAGGACAGGATGTCTATTGGAAACACCATATATTTT,CATQDRMSIGNTIYF
TRBJ1-1,.,TRBV11-1,.,TGTGCCAGCAGCTTTTTTTCGGGCGGCACTGAAGCTTTCTTT,CASSFFSGGTEAFF
TRBJ2-1,.,TRBV5-4,.,TGTGCCAGCCCATCGGGACCAGACAATGAGCAGTTCTTC,CASPSGPDNEQFF
TRBJ2-1,.,TRBV7-9,.,TGTGCCAGCAGCTTCCAAGCGGATTTCTCCTACAATGAGCAGTTCTTC,CASSFQADFSYNEQFF
TRBJ1-4,.,TRBV5-4,.,TGTGCCAGCAGCCTCGGGTCCCAGGGGGAAAAACTGTTTTTT,CASSLGSQGEKLFF
TRBJ2-7,.,TRBV7-2,TRBD1,TGTGCCAGCAGCTTCCCAGGGGGTTACGAGCAGTACTTC,CASSFPGGYEQYF
TRBJ2-7,.,TRBV4-1,TRBD1,TGCGCCAGCAGCCAGGTATTGGGACAGACCTACGAGCAGTACTTC,CASSQVLGQTYEQYF